What follows are 15 T cell receptor beta chains derived from one specimen sequenced in a study of T cell responses to AZD1222 COVID-19 vaccine. Method: immunoSEQ multiplex PCR; TCRdb's copy keeps in-frame clones and lacks some. This table has roughly 200,000 clones, about 89% appearing once. The specimen comprised peripheral blood, sampled 28 days after the second AZD1222 dose. These receptors were collected from an adult who received the AZD1222 COVID-19 vaccine.

As concerns this clone: Different DNA sequences within this sample yield the same CDR3. This chain links TRBV18 with TRBJ2-7; weak D call: TRBD1 (6 bases). CDR3 length equals 13 residues. The ends were cut back, 3 bases at V and 3 bases at J, with 9 bases in the middle. The germline CDR1 and CDR2 sequences are KGHSH and LQKENI. CDR3 bases: TGTGCCAGCTCACCCGGACAGAGCTACGAGCAGTACTTC. This translates into CASSPGQSYEQYF.

The chain uses TRBV19 and TRBJ1-5; D ambiguous. The germline CDR1 and CDR2 sequences are LNHDA and SQIVND (reference sequence). The CDR3 runs to 15 residues. V gave up 1 base and J gave up 4 bases, with 11 bases separating them. CDR3: CASSIGDIRNQPQHF. CDR3 nucleotide sequence: TGTGCCAGTAGTATAGGAGACATACGGAATCAGCCCCAGCATTTT.

This chain links TRBV12-3 or TRBV12-4 with TRBJ2-7; D might be TRBD1 or TRBD2, each matching 6 bases. This CDR3 has 13 residues. V was clipped by 8 bases and J by 2 bases, with 13 bases between them. CDR3 in DNA: TGTGCCAGCCGCTTGGGGGGCGCCTACGAGCAGTACTTC. This codes for CASRLGGAYEQYF.

The chain combines TRBV6-5 with TRBJ1-5, with no clear D. The CDR3 is 15 amino acids. Between the trimmed V and J ends, which lost 2 bases and 2 bases, there was a span of 10 bases. Germline V CDR1 and CDR2: MNHEY, SVGAGI. The CDR3 loop is CASSYAGNGNQPQHF. The CDR3 DNA reads TGTGCCAGCAGTTACGCGGGAAATGGCAATCAGCCCCAGCATTTT.

The count of this clone is one. The chain recombines TRBV19 with TRBJ2-1; TRBD2 aligns across 8 bases. The germline gives CDR1 LNHDA, CDR2 SQIVND (reference sequence). Trimming at V came to 8 bases and at J to 4 bases, leaving 4 bases not matched to a gene. The CDR3 sequence is 13 residues long. The CDR3 sequence is CASGLASYNEQFF. CDR3 nucleotide sequence: TGTGCCAGTGGACTAGCCTCTTACAATGAGCAGTTCTTC.

In its sample, this clone was seen once. V and J are TRBV2 and TRBJ2-7; D is tentatively TRBD1 or TRBD2 (5 bases each). The V gene's germline CDR1 is SNHLY and CDR2 FYNNEI. Trimming stripped 4 bases from V and 5 bases from J, with 15 bases between. CDR3 length equals 14 residues. The CDR3 DNA is TGTGCCAGCAGTGGGCAGGGACCGGGCCACGAGCAGTACTTC. Its translation: CASSGQGPGHEQYF.

The chain couples TRBV27 to TRBJ2-2, with a possible D match to TRBD1 (5 bases). CDR1 MNHEY and CDR2 SMNVEV come from the germline V gene (reference sequence). This CDR3 has 16 residues. The V and J ends lost 6 bases and 3 bases respectively, with 17 bases between them. CDR3 sequence: CASSPRGGGYTGELFF. The CDR3 DNA reads TGTGCCAGCAGCCCTAGGGGTGGCGGATACACCGGGGAGCTGTTTTTT.

CDR3 sequence: CASSLVYRVEQYF. CDR3 in DNA: TGTGCCAGCAGCTTAGTGTACAGGGTCGAGCAGTACTTC. The rearrangement links TRBV7-2 to TRBJ2-7, with D possibly TRBD1 on 6 matching bases. The CDR3 totals 13 residues. Germline V gene lookup returns CDR1 SGHTA and CDR2 FQGNSA. V was clipped by 1 base and J by 6 bases, with 10 bases between them.

V usage is TRBV4-3 and J usage is TRBJ1-5, with D unresolved. V lost 4 bases, J lost 0 bases, and 10 bases lay in between. This CDR3 is 15 amino acids long. In germline, CDR1 is LGHNA, CDR2 YSLEER. Here the CDR3 DNA reads TGCGCCAGCAGCCTCGACTCTTATAGCAATCAGCCCCAGCATTTT. Its translation is CASSLDSYSNQPQHF.

This chain links TRBV6-5 with TRBJ2-7, with D hard to call. Trimming cost V 6 bases and J 3 bases, with 18 bases left between them. Germline V gene sequence: CDR1 MNHEY, CDR2 SVGAGI. The CDR3 contains 15 residues. Here the CDR3 DNA reads TGTGCCAGCAGACCCTCCGGCCTGAACTACTACGAGCAGTACTTC. Translated, it gives CASRPSGLNYYEQYF.

The CDR3 here is CASSRTGGNYGYTF. The CDR3 DNA sequence: TGTGCCAGCAGCCGAACAGGGGGTAACTATGGCTACACCTTC. This chain links TRBV27 with TRBJ1-2, with 8 bases fitting TRBD1. This CDR3 spans 14 amino acids. Germline V lookup: CDR1 MNHEY, CDR2 SMNVEV (reference sequence). V trimming: 6 bases; J trimming: 1 base; junction bases outside the gene matches: 4.

This chain connects TRBV30 to TRBJ1-5, with D possibly being TRBD1 (5 bases). V dropped 2 bases and J dropped 5 bases, with 13 bases sitting between them. Germline loops: CDR1 GTSNPN, CDR2 SVGIG (reference sequence). The CDR3 contains 14 residues. For the CDR3, the DNA is TGTGCCTGGAGTCGTGGGGGAGGCTATCAGCCCCAGCATTTT. This codes for CAWSRGGGYQPQHF.

The V and J genes are TRBV4-1 and TRBJ1-5, with unresolved D. Trimming pared 1 base from V and 0 bases from J, leaving 7 bases between. Germline values: CDR1 MGHRA, CDR2 YSYEKL. The CDR3 totals 15 residues. CDR3 in amino acids: CASSQGDFSNQPQHF. CDR3 DNA: TGCGCCAGCAGCCAAGGTGACTTTAGCAATCAGCCCCAGCATTTT.

The chain recombines TRBV3-1 (or the pseudogene TRBV3-2) with TRBJ2-5; possibly TRBD1 for D (5 bases). Trimming shortened V by 0 bases and J by 4 bases, and 12 bases separated the two germline ends. Germline V gene sequence: CDR1 LGHDT, CDR2 YNNKEL (reference sequence). This CDR3 has 15 residues. The CDR3: CASSQDAGPAETQYF. CDR3 coding DNA: TGTGCCAGCAGCCAAGATGCAGGGCCGGCAGAGACCCAGTACTTC.

To note about this clone: At the DNA level, this CDR3 is encoded by other sequences in the same sample as well. CDR3 residues: CASSQGQGARQPQHF. The CDR3 region has the DNA TGTGCCAGCAGCCAAGGACAGGGGGCACGCCAGCCCCAGCATTTT. The genes are TRBV3-1 (or the pseudogene TRBV3-2) and TRBJ1-5, with 10 bases that match TRBD1. With 1 base clipped from V and 7 bases from J, the junction kept 4 bases outside the gene matches. This CDR3 comprises 15 residues. CDR1 LGHDT and CDR2 YNNKEL come from the germline V gene (reference sequence).